This is a list of T cell receptor beta chains from one sample in a study of cytomegalovirus exposure and HLA in healthy donors. Sequencing used immunoSEQ multiplex PCR; TCRdb keeps in-frame clones, though not all of them. The table lists roughly 200,000 clones, around 79% of them singletons. The material sequenced was PBMCs. These receptors originate from a woman younger than 45 in good health and CMV-seropositive. CDR3s include the opening cysteine and the closing phenylalanine or tryptophan. Fields, in order: V gene, D gene, J gene, CDR3 length, clone size, CDR3 protein, CDR3 DNA. D genes are given only for firm matches. Clone size appears in some rows only: once, few, many, or a class for an expanded clone.

TRBV11-3	TRBD2	TRBJ2-7	14	.	CASSQGTGGREQYF	TGTGCCAGCAGCCAAGGTACGGGAGGTCGCGAGCAGTACTTC
TRBV5-6	.	TRBJ1-5	16	few	CASSLGTLRSNQPQHF	TGTGCCAGCAGCTTGGGGACACTGAGAAGCAATCAGCCCCAGCATTTT
TRBV13	TRBD1	TRBJ2-3	17	.	CASSLRNIQGGRDTQYF	TGTGCCAGCAGCTTAAGGAATATTCAAGGGGGCCGAGATACGCAGTATTTT
TRBV4-1	.	TRBJ2-7	17	few	CASSQDPLGSLSDEQYF	TGCGCCAGCAGCCAAGACCCCCTGGGTAGCCTGTCGGACGAGCAGTACTTC
TRBV25-1	.	TRBJ1-1	13	.	CASSDSWNTEAFF	TGTGCCAGCAGTGATAGTTGGAACACTGAAGCTTTCTTT
TRBV7-2	TRBD1	TRBJ1-5	15	.	CASSFSGGTNQPQHF	TGTGCCAGCAGCTTTTCAGGGGGGACCAATCAGCCCCAGCATTTT
TRBV2	TRBD1	TRBJ1-1	14	few	CASSNRGGNTEAFF	TGTGCCAGCAGTAACAGGGGGGGGAACACTGAAGCTTTCTTT
TRBV11-2	.	TRBJ2-1	16	.	CASSLGQLSSYNEQFF	TGTGCCAGCAGCTTAGGACAGTTGAGCTCCTACAATGAGCAGTTCTTC
TRBV29-1	.	TRBJ2-3	12	once	CSVETFTDTQYF	TGCAGCGTTGAAACATTCACAGATACGCAGTATTTT
TRBV2	.	TRBJ2-7	12	.	CASRPTAYEQYF	TGTGCCAGCAGACCTACAGCCTACGAGCAGTACTTC
TRBV29-1	.	TRBJ2-7	14	.	CSVFKQKAAYEQYF	TGCAGTGTTTTCAAGCAGAAGGCGGCATACGAGCAGTACTTC
TRBV7-2	.	TRBJ1-2	15	.	CASSLLVDIGYGYTF	TGTGCCAGCAGCTTACTCGTGGACATCGGCTATGGCTACACCTTC
TRBV11-3	.	TRBJ2-3	12	.	CASSFISDTQYF	TGTGCCAGCAGCTTTATTTCGGATACGCAGTATTTT
TRBV14	TRBD1	TRBJ2-1	16	.	CASSGQTGINDNEQFF	TGTGCCAGCAGCGGACAGACAGGGATTAACGACAATGAGCAGTTCTTC
TRBV4-3	TRBD2	TRBJ2-7	15	.	CASSQAVGGTYEQYF	TGCGCCAGCAGCCAAGCGGTGGGGGGGACGTACGAGCAGTACTTC
TRBV25-1	.	TRBJ2-7	16	.	CASSPAGGTPYYEQYF	TGTGCCAGCAGTCCCGCCGGAGGGACCCCTTACTACGAGCAGTACTTC
TRBV30	TRBD1	TRBJ1-5	12	.	CACRQGAQPQHF	TGTGCCTGCCGACAGGGGGCTCAGCCCCAGCATTTT
TRBV13	.	TRBJ2-7	12	once	CASSLGRNEQYF	TGTGCCAGCAGCTTGGGGCGGAACGAGCAGTACTTC
TRBV14	.	TRBJ2-4	15	.	CASSPSGYWENIQYF	TGTGCCAGCAGCCCATCGGGTTATTGGGAAAACATTCAGTACTTC
TRBV7-6	.	TRBJ2-1	16	.	CASSLEGTNFYNEQFF	TGTGCCAGCAGCTTAGAGGGGACAAACTTTTACAATGAGCAGTTCTTC
TRBV29-1	TRBD2	TRBJ2-1	17	.	CSVAGLAGGSGFDEQFF	TGCAGCGTTGCGGGGCTAGCGGGAGGGTCGGGGTTTGATGAGCAGTTCTTC
TRBV7-9	.	TRBJ2-6	16	few	CASTIFRGSGANVLTF	TGTGCCAGCACCATATTTAGGGGCTCTGGGGCCAACGTCCTGACTTTC
TRBV7-8	TRBD1	TRBJ2-7	14	once	CASSFGTATYEQYF	TGTGCCAGCAGCTTCGGGACAGCCACCTACGAGCAGTACTTC
TRBV30	TRBD2	TRBJ2-1	13	once	CAWNPGGPHEQFF	TGTGCCTGGAACCCGGGAGGGCCCCATGAGCAGTTCTTC
TRBV7-9	.	TRBJ2-7	16	.	CASSLAQGEASYEQYF	TGTGCCAGCAGCCTAGCCCAGGGGGAGGCCTCCTACGAGCAGTACTTC
TRBV11-2	.	TRBJ2-7	12	few	CASSLGARHVYF	TGTGCCAGCAGCTTGGGCGCCAGACATGTCTACTTC
TRBV10-3	.	TRBJ2-1	13	.	CAISEGLDNEQFF	TGTGCCATCAGTGAAGGACTCGACAATGAGCAGTTCTTC
TRBV11-3	.	TRBJ1-1	15	few	CASSLVGLGGTEAFF	TGTGCCAGCAGCTTAGTGGGGCTGGGAGGCACTGAAGCTTTCTTT
TRBV4-3	TRBD2	TRBJ2-4	18	.	CASSPSGGTTVAKNIQYF	TGCGCCAGCAGCCCGAGCGGGGGGACCACAGTGGCCAAAAACATTCAGTACTTC
TRBV7-9	.	TRBJ2-1	14	.	CASSSLGQGHEQFF	TGTGCCAGCAGCTCCCTAGGTCAGGGCCATGAGCAGTTCTTC
TRBV9	.	TRBJ1-3	14	once	CASSSEGMRNTIYF	TGTGCCAGCAGCTCAGAGGGAATGAGAAACACCATATATTTT